A single sample gave rise to the 8 T cell receptor beta chains below, sequenced in a study of blood T cell repertoires in COVID-19 (dated by TCRdb to the early 2020s). Libraries were prepared through the immunoSEQ multiplex PCR assay. TCRdb carries this immuneACCESS record with in-frame sequences only. Its versions omit some clonotypes, under half of them owing to an unresolved V gene in the studies checked, with the rest unexplained. Within this sample are around 220,000 clones, with under 90% of them counted one time only. The ten largest clones capture roughly 4.2% of the sample. The material sequenced was peripheral blood. The receptors were sampled from a man aged 45-65 years with acute or convalescent COVID-19.

The chain uses TRBV4-1 and TRBJ2-7, with 7 bases that match TRBD1. The CDR3 length is 15 residues. Looked up from germline, CDR1 is MGHRA and CDR2 is YSYEKL. The V and J ends lost 0 bases and 0 bases, in that order; junction bases with no gene match: 2. The CDR3 nucleotides are TGCGCCAGCAGCCAAGAGGGACAGCTCTCCTACGAGCAGTACTTC. Its translation is CASSQEGQLSYEQYF.

The chain couples TRBV11-2 to TRBJ2-3; a weak D match, TRBD1 (5 bases). The CDR3 sequence is 15 residues long. Germline CDR1 and CDR2: SGHAT and FQNNGV. V was shortened by 5 bases and J by 0 bases, with 12 bases between the two germline ends. CDR3 loop: CASSPMTASTDTQYF. The CDR3 DNA reads TGTGCCAGCAGCCCCATGACAGCTAGCACAGATACGCAGTATTTT.

The V and J genes are TRBV27 and TRBJ1-1; D perhaps matches TRBD1 (5 bases). Germline V CDR1 and CDR2: MNHEY, SMNVEV (reference sequence). V was trimmed by 2 bases and J by 1 base, leaving 17 bases between them. CDR3 length: 17 amino acids. The CDR3 DNA sequence: TGTGCCAGCAGTTTAATCCCGGTAAGCAGGGCGAACACTGAAGCTTTCTTT. Protein: CASSLIPVSRANTEAFF.

V gene TRBV19 combines with J gene TRBJ1-1; the D is unclear. Germline V gene data show CDR1 as LNHDA and CDR2 as SQIVND (reference sequence). This CDR3 spans 11 amino acids. V lost 4 bases to trimming and J lost 12 bases, with 12 bases between them. The CDR3 is CASSTFAETFF. Written as DNA, the CDR3 is TGTGCCAGTAGTACTTTCGCTGAGACTTTCTTT.

The chain combines TRBV30 with TRBJ1-5, with 9 bases that match TRBD1. Germline V gene data show CDR1 as GTSNPN and CDR2 as SVGIG (reference sequence). There are 13 residues in the CDR3. Germline trimming cut 1 base from V and 9 bases from J; bases unmatched to any gene: 4. The CDR3 loop is CAWSGTGDTPQHF. DNA of the CDR3: TGTGCCTGGAGTGGGACAGGGGATACGCCCCAGCATTTT.

The V call is TRBV27, the J call TRBJ1-5; D gene uncertain. Germline V gene sequence: CDR1 MNHEY, CDR2 SMNVEV (reference sequence). Trimming took 3 bases from V and 4 from J, leaving 7 bases between them. The CDR3 consists of 13 residues. The CDR3 DNA reads as TGTGCCAGCAGTTTCTACGGGAATCAGCCCCAGCATTTT. It is translated as CASSFYGNQPQHF.

The count of this clone is one. This rearrangement joins TRBV2 to TRBJ1-1; unclear D gene. V was shortened by 1 base and J by 5 bases, with 8 bases between the two germline ends. CDR3 length equals 13 residues. Germline V gene lookup returns CDR1 SNHLY and CDR2 FYNNEI. CDR3 nucleotides: TGTGCCAGCAGTGAAGGATCCGGGACTGAAGCTTTCTTT. Encoded protein: CASSEGSGTEAFF.

The count of this clone is one. This chain connects TRBV3-1 (or the pseudogene TRBV3-2) to TRBJ1-1; weak D call: TRBD1 (6 bases). Germline V gene data show CDR1 as LGHDT and CDR2 as YNNKEL (reference sequence). V lost 4 bases to trimming and J lost 5 bases, with 14 bases between them. CDR3 size: 14 residues. The CDR3 nucleotides read TGTGCCAGCAGCCTTCAGGGGTATCCGACTGAAGCTTTCTTT. It translates to CASSLQGYPTEAFF.